This T cell receptor beta chain was retrieved from a study of tumor-infiltrating lymphocytes in glioblastoma multiforme. Findings and caveats of the study: The T cells in this sample were not sorted into functional subsets. Unequal TCR RNA per T cell might skew measured clone sizes. Just one glioblastoma patient contributed to the TCR-mutation comparison.

TCRB libraries came from RNA via three nested multiplex PCR rounds. A C-beta primer primed TCRB cDNA from about 500 ng RNA. Each CDR3 protein is one row after TCRdb ran MiXCR on the multiplex PCR reads. The table has more than 13,000 distinct CDR3 sequences, 55% to 85% seen once. About this clonotype: Its antigen is still unknown. The conserved final phenylalanine or tryptophan is absent from the CDR3, which likely points to a read error. The DNA is left out, because the CDR3 cannot be placed on it with certainty; the CDR3 is given as TCRdb lists it.

Germline V lookup: CDR1 SQVTM, CDR2 ANQGSEA. The CDR3 spans 14 amino acids, including both terminal residues. The sample was brain tumor tissue. This sequence originates from a male donor with glioblastoma. The chain is built from TRBV29-1 and TRBJ2-1; TRBD1 is the table's D call, not checked against the DNA. The CDR3 region is CSTRDVSSYIEQLL.